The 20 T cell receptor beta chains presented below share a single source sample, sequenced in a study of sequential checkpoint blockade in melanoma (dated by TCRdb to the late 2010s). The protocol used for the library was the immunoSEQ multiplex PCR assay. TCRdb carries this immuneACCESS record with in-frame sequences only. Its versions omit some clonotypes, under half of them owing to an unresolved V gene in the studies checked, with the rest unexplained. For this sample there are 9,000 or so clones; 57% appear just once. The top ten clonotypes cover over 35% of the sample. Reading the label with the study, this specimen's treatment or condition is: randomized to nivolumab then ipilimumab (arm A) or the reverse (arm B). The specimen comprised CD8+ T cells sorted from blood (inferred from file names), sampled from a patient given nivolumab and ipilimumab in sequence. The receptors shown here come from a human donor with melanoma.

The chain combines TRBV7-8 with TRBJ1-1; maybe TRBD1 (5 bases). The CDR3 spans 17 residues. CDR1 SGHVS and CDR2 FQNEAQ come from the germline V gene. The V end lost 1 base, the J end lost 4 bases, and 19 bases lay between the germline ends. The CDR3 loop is CASSLGLTGLQGTEAFF. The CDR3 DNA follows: TGTGCCAGCAGCTTAGGTCTGACGGGACTCCAGGGCACTGAAGCTTTCTTT.

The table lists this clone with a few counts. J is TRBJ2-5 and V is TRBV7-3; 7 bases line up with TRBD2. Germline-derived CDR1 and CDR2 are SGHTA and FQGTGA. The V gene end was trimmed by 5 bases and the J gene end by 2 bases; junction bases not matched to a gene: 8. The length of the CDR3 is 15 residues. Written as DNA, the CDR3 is TGTGCCAGCAGCCCGTCTCCTAGCGGACAAGAGACCCAGTACTTC. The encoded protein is CASSPSPSGQETQYF.

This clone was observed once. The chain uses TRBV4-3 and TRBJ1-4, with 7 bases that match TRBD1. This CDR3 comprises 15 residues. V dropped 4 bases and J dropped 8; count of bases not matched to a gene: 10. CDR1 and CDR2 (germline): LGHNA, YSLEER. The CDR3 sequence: CASSPNDRVDEKLFF. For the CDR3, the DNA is TGCGCCAGCAGCCCCAACGACAGGGTCGACGAAAAACTGTTTTTT.

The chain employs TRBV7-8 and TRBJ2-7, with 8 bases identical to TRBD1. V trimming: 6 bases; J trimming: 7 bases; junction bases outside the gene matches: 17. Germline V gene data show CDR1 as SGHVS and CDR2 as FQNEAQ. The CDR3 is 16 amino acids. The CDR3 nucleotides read TGTGCCAGCAGTTCCCTTAGGGACAGGACCAGGGGGGAGCAGTACTTC. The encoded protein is CASSSLRDRTRGEQYF.

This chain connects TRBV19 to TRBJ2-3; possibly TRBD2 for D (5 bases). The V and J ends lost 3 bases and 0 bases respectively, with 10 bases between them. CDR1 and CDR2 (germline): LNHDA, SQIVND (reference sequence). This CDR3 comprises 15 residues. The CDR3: CASSILLASTDTQYF. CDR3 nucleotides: TGTGCCAGTAGTATCTTGCTAGCCAGCACAGATACGCAGTATTTT.

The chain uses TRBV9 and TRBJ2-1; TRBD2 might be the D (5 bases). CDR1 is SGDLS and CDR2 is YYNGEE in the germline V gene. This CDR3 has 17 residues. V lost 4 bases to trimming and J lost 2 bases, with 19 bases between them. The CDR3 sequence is CASSSNPAVGTYNEQFF. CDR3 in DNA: TGTGCCAGCAGCTCCAACCCAGCGGTGGGGACCTACAATGAGCAGTTCTTC.

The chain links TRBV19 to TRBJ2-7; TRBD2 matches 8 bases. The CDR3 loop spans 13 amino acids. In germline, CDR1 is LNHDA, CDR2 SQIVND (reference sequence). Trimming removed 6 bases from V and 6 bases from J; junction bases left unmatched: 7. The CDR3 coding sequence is TGTGCCAGTAGCCCGGGGGGGCGGGGCGAGCAGTACTTC. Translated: CASSPGGRGEQYF.

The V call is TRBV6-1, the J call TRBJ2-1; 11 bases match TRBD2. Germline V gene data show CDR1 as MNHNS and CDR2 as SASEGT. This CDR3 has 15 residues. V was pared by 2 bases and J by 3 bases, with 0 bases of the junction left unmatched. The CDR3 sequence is CASSELAGGYNEQFF. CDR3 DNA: TGTGCCAGCAGTGAACTAGCGGGAGGCTACAATGAGCAGTTCTTC.

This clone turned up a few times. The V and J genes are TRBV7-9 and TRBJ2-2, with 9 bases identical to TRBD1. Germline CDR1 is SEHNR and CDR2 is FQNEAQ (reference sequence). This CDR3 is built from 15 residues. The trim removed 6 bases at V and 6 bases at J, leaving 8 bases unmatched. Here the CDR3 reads CASSRGQGRSGELFF. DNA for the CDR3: TGTGCCAGCAGTCGAGGACAGGGGAGGTCCGGGGAGCTGTTTTTT. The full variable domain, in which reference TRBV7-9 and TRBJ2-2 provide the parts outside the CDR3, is DTGVSQNPRHKITKRGQNVTFRCDPISEHNRLYWYRQTLGQGPEFLTYFQNEAQLEKSRLLSDRFSAERPKGSFSTLEIQRTEQGDSAMYLCASSRGQGRSGELFFGEGSRLTVL.

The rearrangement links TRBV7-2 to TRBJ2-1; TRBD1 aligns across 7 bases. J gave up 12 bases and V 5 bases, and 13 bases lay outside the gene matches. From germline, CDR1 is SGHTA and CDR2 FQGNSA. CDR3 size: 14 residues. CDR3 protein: CASSRGQSDAGQFF. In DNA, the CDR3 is TGTGCCAGCAGCAGGGGACAGAGCGATGCAGGGCAGTTCTTC.

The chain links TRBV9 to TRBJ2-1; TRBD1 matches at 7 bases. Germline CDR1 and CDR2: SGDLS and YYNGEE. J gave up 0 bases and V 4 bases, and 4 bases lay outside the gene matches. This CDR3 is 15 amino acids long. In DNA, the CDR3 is TGTGCCAGCAGCCCCCGGGACAGCTCCTACAATGAGCAGTTCTTC. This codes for CASSPRDSSYNEQFF.

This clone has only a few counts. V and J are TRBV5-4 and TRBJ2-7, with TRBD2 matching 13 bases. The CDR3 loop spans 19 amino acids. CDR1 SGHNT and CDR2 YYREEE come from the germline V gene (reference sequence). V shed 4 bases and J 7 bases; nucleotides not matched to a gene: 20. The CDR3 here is CASSPPRTGTSGVVREQYF. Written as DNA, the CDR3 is TGTGCCAGCAGCCCGCCACGAACCGGGACTAGCGGGGTAGTGAGAGAGCAGTACTTC.

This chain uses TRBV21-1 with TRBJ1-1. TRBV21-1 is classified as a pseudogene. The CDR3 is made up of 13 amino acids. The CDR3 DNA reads TGTGCCAGCAGCAGCGGGCCCCACACTGAAGCTTTCTTT. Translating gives CASSSGPHTEAFF.

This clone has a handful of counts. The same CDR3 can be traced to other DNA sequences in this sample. This chain's CDR3 is CASSRDYYSNQPQHF. CDR3 coding DNA: TGTGCCAGCAGCCGGGACTACTATAGCAATCAGCCCCAGCATTTT. The V call is TRBV7-9, the J call TRBJ1-5; TRBD1 might be the D (5 bases). Deletions cut 5 bases from V and 0 bases from J, with 11 bases between. This CDR3 has 15 amino acids. In germline, CDR1 is SEHNR, CDR2 FQNEAQ (reference sequence).

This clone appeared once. CDR3 region: CATSSRDTHKQYF. In DNA form, the CDR3 reads TGTGCCACCAGCTCCCGGGACACCCACAAGCAGTACTTC. This rearrangement joins TRBV15 to TRBJ2-7; tentative D call: TRBD1 (6 bases). Germline CDR1 reads LNHNV; CDR2 reads YYDKDF (reference sequence). The V gene lost 5 bases and the J gene lost 8 bases, with 16 bases spanning the gap. This CDR3 contains 13 residues. The whole variable domain, filled in from reference TRBV15 and TRBJ2-7, reads DAMVIQNPRYQVTQFGKPVTLSCSQTLNHNVMYWYQQKSSQAPKLLFHYYDKDFNNEADTPDNFQSRRPNTSFCFLDIRSPGLGDTAMYLCATSSRDTHKQYFGPGTRLTVT.

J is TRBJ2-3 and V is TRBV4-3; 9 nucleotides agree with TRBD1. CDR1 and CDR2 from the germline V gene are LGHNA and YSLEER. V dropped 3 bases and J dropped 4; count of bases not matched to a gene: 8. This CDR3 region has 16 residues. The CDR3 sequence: CASSHRTGDNADTQYF. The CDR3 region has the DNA TGCGCCAGCAGCCACCGGACAGGGGACAACGCAGATACGCAGTATTTT.

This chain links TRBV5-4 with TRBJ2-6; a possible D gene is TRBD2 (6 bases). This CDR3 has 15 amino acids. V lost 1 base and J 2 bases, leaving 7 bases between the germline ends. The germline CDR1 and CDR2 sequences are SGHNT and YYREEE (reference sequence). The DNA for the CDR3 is TGTGCCAGCAGCTTGTGGGGGGCTGGGGCCAACGTCCTGACTTTC. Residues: CASSLWGAGANVLTF.

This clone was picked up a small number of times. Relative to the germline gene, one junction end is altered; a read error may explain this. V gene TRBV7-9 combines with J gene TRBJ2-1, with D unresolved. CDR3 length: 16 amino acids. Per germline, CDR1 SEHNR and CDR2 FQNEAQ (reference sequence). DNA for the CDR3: TGCGCCAGCAGCCAAGATCTGTCTAGCTCCTACAATGAGCAGTTCTTC. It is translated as CASSQDLSSSYNEQFF.

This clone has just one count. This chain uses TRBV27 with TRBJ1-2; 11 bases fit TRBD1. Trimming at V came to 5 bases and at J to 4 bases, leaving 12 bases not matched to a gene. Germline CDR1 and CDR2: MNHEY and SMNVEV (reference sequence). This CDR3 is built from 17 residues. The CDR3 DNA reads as TGTGCCAGCAGTCCGGTTTCCGGGACAGGGGGACTCTATGGCTACACCTTC. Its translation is CASSPVSGTGGLYGYTF.

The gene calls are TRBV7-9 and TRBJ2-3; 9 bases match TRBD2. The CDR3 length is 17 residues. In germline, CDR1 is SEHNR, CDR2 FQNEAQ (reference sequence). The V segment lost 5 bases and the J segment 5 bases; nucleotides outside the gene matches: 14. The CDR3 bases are TGTGCCAGCAGCGACGTTATAGCGGGAGACGGTAAAGATACGCAGTATTTT. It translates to CASSDVIAGDGKDTQYF.